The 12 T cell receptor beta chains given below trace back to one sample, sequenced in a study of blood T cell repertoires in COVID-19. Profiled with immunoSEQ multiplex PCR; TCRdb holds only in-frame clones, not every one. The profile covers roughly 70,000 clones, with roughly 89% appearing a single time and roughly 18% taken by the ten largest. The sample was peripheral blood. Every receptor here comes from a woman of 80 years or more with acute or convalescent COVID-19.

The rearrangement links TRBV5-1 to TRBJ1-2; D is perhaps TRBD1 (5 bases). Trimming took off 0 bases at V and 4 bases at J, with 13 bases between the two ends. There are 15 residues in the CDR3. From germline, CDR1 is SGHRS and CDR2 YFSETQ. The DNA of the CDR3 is TGCGCCAGCAGCTTGGAGACCGTAGGGGCCTATGGCTACACCTTC. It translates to CASSLETVGAYGYTF.

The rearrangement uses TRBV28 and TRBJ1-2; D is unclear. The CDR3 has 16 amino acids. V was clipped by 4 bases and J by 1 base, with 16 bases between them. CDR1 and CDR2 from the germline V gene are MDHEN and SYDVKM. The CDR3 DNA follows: TGTGCCAGCAGTTCGTACGGAGGGTTACTTAACTATGGCTACACCTTC. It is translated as CASSSYGGLLNYGYTF.

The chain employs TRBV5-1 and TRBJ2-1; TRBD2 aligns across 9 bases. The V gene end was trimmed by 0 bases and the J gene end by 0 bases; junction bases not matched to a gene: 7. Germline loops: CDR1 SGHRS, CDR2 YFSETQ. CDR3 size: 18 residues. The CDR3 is CASSLDPGLAGSYNEQFF. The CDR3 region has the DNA TGCGCCAGCAGCTTGGATCCGGGACTAGCAGGCTCCTACAATGAGCAGTTCTTC.

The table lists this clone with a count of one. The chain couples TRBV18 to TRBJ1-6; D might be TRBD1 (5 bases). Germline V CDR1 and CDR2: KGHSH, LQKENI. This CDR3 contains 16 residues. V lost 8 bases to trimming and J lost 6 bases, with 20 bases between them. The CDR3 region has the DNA TGTGCCAGCCCCCCGCGGGGACCGACGGCTAATTCACCCCTCCACTTT. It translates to CASPPRGPTANSPLHF.

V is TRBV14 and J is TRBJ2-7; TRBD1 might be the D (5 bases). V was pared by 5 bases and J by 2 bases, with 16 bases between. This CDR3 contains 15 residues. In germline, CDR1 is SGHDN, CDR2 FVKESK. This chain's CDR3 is CASSGRSGFTYEQYF. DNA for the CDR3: TGTGCCAGCAGCGGCCGATCAGGGTTTACCTACGAGCAGTACTTC. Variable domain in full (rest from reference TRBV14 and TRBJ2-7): EAGVTQFPSHSVIEKGQTVTLRCDPISGHDNLYWYRRVMGKEIKFLLHFVKESKQDESGMPNNRFLAERTGGTYSTLKVQPAELEDSGVYFCASSGRSGFTYEQYFGPGTRLTVT.

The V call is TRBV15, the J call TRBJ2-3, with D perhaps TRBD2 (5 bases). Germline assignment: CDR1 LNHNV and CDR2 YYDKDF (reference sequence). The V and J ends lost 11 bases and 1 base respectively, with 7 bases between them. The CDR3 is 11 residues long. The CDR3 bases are TGTGCCTCTAGCCGCACAGATACGCAGTATTTT. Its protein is CASSRTDTQYF.

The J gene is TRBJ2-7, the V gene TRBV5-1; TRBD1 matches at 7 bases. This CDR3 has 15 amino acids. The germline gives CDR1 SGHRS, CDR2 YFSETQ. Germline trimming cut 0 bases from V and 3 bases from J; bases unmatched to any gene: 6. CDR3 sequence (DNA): TGCGCCAGCAGCTTGGAGGGACAGCGCTTCTACGAGCAGTACTTC. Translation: CASSLEGQRFYEQYF. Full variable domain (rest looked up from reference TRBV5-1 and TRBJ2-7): KAGVTQTPRYLIKTRGQQVTLSCSPISGHRSVSWYQQTPGQGLQFLFEYFSETQRNKGNFPGRFSGRQFSNSRSEMNVSTLELGDSALYLCASSLEGQRFYEQYFGPGTRLTVT.

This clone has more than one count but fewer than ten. The CDR3 reads CASGPGQGVADTQYF. CDR3 DNA: TGTGCTAGTGGTCCAGGACAGGGGGTGGCAGATACGCAGTATTTT. The V call is TRBV12-5, the J call TRBJ2-3; 10 bases match TRBD1. The J segment lost 4 bases and the V segment lost 5 bases, leaving 6 bases of the junction unmatched. The CDR3 has 15 residues. Germline V gene lookup returns CDR1 LGHNT and CDR2 FRNRAP.

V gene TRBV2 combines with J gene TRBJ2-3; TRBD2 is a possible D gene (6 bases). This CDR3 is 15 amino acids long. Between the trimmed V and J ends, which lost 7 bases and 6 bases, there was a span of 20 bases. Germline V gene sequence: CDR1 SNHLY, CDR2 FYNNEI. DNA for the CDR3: TGTGCCAGCACCACCAGGTGGCGGGGTCGTGATACGCAGTATTTT. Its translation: CASTTRWRGRDTQYF.

This CDR3 reads CASSAVGLEVLSDTQYF. Written as DNA, the CDR3 is TGTGCCAGCAGCGCAGTGGGACTAGAGGTGTTGTCAGATACGCAGTATTTT. The chain recombines TRBV7-2 with TRBJ2-3, with 8 bases lining up with TRBD2. V was pared by 5 bases and J by 4 bases, with 14 bases of the junction left unmatched. The CDR3 length is 17 residues. Germline CDR1 is SGHTA and CDR2 is FQGNSA.

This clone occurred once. The CDR3 region is CASSDRARVTEAFF. In DNA form, the CDR3 reads TGTGCCAGCAGCGATAGGGCGCGGGTCACTGAAGCTTTCTTT. The rearrangement links TRBV7-8 to TRBJ1-1; D uncertain. V was pared by 5 bases and J by 4 bases, with 14 bases between. This CDR3 is 14 amino acids long. Germline V gene data show CDR1 as SGHVS and CDR2 as FQNEAQ.

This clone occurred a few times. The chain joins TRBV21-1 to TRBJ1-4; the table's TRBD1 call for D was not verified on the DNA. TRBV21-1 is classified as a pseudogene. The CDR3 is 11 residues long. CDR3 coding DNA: TGTGCCAGCAGTATGACAGAAAAACTGTTTTTT. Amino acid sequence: CASSMTEKLFF.